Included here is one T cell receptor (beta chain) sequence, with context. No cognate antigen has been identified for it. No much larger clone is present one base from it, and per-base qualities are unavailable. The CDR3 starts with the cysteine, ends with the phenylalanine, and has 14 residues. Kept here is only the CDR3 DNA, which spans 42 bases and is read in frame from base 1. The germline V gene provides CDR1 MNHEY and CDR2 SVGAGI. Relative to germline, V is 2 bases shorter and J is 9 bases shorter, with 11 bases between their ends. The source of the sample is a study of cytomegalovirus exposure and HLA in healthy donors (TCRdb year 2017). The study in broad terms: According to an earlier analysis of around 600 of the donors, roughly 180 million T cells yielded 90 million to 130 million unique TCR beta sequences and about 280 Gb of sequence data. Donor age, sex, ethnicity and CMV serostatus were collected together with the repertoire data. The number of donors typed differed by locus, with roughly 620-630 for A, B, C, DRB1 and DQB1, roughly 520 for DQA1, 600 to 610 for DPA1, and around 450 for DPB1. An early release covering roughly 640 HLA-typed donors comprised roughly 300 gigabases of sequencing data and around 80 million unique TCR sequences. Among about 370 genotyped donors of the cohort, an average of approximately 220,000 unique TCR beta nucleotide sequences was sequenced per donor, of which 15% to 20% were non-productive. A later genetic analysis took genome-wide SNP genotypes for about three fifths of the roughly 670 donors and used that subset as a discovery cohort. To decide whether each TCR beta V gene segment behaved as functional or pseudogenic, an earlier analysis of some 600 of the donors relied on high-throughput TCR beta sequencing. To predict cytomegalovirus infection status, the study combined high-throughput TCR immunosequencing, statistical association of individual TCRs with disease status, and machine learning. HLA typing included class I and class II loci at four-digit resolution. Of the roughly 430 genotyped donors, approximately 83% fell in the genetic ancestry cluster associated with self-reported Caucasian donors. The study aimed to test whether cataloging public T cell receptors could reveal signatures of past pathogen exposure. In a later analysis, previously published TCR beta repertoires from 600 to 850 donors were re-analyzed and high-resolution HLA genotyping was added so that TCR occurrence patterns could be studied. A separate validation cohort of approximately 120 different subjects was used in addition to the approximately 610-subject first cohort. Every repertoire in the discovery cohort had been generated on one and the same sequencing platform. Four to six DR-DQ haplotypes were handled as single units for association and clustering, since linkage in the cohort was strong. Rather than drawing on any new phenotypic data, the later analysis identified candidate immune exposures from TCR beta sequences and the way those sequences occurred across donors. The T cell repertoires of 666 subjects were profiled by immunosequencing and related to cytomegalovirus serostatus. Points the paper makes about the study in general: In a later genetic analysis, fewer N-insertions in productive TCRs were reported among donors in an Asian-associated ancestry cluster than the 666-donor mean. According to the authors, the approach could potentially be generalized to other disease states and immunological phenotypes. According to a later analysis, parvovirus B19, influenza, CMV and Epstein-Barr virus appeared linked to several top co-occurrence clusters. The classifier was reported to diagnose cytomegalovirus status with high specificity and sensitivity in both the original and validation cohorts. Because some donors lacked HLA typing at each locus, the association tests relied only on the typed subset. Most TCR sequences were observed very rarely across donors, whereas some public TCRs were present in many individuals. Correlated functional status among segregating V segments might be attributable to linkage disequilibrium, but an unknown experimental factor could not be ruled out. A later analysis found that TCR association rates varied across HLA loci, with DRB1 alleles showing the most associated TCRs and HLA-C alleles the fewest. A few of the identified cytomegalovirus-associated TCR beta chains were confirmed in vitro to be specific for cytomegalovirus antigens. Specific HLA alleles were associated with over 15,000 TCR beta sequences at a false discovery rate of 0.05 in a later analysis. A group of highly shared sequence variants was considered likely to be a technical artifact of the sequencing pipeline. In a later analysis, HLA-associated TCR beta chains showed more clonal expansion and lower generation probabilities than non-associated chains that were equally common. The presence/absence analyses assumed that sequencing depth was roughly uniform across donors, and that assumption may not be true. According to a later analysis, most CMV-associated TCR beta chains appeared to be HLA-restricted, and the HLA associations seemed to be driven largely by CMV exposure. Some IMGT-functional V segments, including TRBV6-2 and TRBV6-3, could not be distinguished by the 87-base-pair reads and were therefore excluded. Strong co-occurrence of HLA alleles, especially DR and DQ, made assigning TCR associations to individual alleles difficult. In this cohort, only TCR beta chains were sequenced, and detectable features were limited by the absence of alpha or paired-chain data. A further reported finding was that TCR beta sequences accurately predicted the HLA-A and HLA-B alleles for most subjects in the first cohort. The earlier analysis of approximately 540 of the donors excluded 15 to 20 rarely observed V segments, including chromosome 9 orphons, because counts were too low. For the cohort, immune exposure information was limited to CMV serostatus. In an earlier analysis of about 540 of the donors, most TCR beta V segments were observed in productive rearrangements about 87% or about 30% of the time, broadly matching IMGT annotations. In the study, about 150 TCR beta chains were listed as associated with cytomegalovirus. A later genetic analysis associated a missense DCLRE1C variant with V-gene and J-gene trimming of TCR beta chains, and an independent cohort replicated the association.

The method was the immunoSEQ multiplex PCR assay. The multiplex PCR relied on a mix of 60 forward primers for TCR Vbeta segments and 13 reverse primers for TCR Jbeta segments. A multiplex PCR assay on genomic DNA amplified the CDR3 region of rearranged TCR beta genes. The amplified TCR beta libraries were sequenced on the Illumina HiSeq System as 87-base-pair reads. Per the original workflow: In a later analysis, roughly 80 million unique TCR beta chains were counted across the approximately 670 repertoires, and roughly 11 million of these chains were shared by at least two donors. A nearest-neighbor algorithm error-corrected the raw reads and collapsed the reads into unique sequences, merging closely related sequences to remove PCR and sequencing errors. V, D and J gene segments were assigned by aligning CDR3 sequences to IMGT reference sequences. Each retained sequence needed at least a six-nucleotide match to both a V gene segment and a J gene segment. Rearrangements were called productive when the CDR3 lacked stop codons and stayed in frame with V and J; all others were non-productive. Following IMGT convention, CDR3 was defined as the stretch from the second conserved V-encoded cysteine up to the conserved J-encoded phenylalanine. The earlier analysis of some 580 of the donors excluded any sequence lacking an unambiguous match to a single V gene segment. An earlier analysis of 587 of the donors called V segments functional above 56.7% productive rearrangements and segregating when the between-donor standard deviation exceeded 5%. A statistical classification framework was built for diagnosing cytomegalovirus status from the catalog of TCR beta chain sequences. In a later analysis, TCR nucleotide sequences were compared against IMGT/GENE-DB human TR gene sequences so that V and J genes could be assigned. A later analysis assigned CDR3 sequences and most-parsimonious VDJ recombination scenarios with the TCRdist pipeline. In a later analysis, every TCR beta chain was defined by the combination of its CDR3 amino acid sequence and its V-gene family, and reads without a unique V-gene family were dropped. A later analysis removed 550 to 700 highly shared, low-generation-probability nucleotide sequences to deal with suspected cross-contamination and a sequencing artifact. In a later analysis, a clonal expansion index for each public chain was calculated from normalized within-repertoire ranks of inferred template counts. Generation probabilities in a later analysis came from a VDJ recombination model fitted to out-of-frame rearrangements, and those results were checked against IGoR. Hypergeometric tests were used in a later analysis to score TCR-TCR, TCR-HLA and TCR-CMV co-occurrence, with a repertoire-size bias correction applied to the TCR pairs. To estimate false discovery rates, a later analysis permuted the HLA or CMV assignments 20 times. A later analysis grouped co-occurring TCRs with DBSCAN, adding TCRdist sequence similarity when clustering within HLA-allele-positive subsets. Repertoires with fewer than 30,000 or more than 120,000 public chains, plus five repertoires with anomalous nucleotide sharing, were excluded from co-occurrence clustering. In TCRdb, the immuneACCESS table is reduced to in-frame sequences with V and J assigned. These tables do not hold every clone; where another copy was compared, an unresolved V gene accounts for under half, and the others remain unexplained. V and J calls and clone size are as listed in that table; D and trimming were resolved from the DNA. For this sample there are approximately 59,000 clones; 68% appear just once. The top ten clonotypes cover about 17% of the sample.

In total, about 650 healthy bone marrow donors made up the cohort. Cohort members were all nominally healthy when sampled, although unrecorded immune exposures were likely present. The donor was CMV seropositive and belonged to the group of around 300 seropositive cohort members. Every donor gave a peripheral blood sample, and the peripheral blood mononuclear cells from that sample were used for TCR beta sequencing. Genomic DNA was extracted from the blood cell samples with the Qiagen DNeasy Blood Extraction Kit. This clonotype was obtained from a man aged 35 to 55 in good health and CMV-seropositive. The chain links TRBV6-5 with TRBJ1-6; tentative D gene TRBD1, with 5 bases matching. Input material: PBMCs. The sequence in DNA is TGTGCCAGCAGTTACATGCAGGGTAGTTCACCCCTCCACTTT. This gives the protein CASSYMQGSSPLHF.